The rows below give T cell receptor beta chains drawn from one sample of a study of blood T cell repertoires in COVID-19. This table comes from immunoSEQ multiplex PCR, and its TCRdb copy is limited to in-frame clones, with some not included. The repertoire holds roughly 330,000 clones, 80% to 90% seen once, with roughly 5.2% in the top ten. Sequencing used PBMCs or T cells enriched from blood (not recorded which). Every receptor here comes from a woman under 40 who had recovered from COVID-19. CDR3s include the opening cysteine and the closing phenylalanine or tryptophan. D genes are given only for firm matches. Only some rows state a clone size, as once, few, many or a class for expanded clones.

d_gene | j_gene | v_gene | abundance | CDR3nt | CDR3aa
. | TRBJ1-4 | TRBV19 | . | TGTGCCAGTACGGCACAGGGTATAGGTGAAAAACTGTTTTTT | CASTAQGIGEKLFF
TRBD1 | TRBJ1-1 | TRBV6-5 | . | TGTGCCAGCAGTTACTCTGACAGGGGTACTAAAGCTTTCTTT | CASSYSDRGTKAFF
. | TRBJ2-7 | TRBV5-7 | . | TGTGCCAGCAGCCAGGTCCGAAAATCCTACGAGCAGTACTTC | CASSQVRKSYEQYF
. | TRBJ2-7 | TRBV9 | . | TGTGCCAGCAGCGTAGCTATGGGCAGGGGAAGCCCCTACGAGCAGTACTTC | CASSVAMGRGSPYEQYF
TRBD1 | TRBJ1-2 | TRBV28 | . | TGTGCCAGCAGTTCTACATGGGACAGTCAGCTCTTC | CASSSTWDSQLF
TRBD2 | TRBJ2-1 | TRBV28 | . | TGTGCCAGCAGAACCGGGGGGGTTAACAATGAGCAGTTCTTC | CASRTGGVNNEQFF
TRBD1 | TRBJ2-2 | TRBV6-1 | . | TGTGCCAGCAGTGACGGCGTCTACACAGGGGATTCCGGGGAGCTGTTTTTT | CASSDGVYTGDSGELFF
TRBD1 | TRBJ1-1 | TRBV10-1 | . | TGCGCCAGCAGCCCAATAAAGACAGGGGAGACAAACACTGAAGCTTTCTTT | CASSPIKTGETNTEAFF
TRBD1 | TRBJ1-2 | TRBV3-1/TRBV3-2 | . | TGTGCCAGCAGCCAAGATTGGACAGGGGATGGCTACACCTTC | CASSQDWTGDGYTF
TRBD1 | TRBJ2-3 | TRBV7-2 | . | TGTGCCAGCAGCCCCCCAGGGGGCCTCACAGATACGCAGTATTTT | CASSPPGGLTDTQYF
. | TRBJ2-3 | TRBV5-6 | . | TGTGCCAGCAGCTTTGGGACTAGCACAGATACGCAGTATTTT | CASSFGTSTDTQYF
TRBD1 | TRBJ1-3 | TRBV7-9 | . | TGTGCCAGCAGCTTAGGGACAGGCGGAAACACCATATATTTT | CASSLGTGGNTIYF
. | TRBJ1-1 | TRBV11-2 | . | TGTGCCAGCAGCTTAGGACGACAGATCAACACTGAAGCTTTCTTT | CASSLGRQINTEAFF
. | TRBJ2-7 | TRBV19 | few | TGTGCCAGTAGCTATCAGACGGGGAATGAGCAGTACTTC | CASSYQTGNEQYF
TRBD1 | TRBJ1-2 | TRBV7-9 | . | TGTGCCAGCATCCCACCGGACAGGGGGTTCTATGGCTACACCTTC | CASIPPDRGFYGYTF
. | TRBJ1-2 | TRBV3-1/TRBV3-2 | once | TGTGCCAGCAGCCCGCAGACAGTGGTTAACTATGGCTACACCTTC | CASSPQTVVNYGYTF
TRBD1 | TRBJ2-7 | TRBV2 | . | TGTGCCAGCAGTGCGGACAGGGGGAACGAGCAGTACTTC | CASSADRGNEQYF
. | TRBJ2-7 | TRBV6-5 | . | TGTGCCAGCTGCCGGGATACCTACGAGCAGTACTTC | CASCRDTYEQYF
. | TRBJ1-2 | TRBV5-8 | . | TGTGCCAGCAGCTTTACAGGGCCGGCGGCTAACTATGGCTACACCTTC | CASSFTGPAANYGYTF
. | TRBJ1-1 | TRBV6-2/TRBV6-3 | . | TGTGCCAGCAGTTATTCCAGCGCCACTGAAGCTTTCTTT | CASSYSSATEAFF
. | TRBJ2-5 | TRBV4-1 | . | TGCGCCAGCAGCCAAGTCTCTAGCCAAGAGACCCAGTACTTC | CASSQVSSQETQYF
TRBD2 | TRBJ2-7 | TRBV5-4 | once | TGTGCCAGCAGCCCAGGAGGACTAGCGGGGTCCTACGAGCAGTACTTC | CASSPGGLAGSYEQYF
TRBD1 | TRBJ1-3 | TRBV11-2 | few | TGTGCCAGCAGCCGAGGGACAGGGGTCGGAAACACCATATATTTT | CASSRGTGVGNTIYF
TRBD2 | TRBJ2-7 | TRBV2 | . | TGTGCCAGCAGTGGTCCTAGCGGGGGGTCCGGAGTTGTGGAGCAGTACTTC | CASSGPSGGSGVVEQYF
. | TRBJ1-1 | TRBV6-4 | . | TGTGCCAGCACCCCGGCTTTCTTT | CASTPAFF
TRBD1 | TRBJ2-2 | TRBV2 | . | TGTGCCAGCGGGGGGACAGGGTCCCTAACCGGGGAGCTGTTTTTT | CASGGTGSLTGELFF
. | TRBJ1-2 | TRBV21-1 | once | TGTGCCAGCAGCGAGGGTCGAGGGGGGACAGATGGCTACACCTTC | CASSEGRGGTDGYTF
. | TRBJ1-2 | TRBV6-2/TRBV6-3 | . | TGTGCCAGCAGTTACTCGAAAGGGGCCCTATATGGCTACACCTTC | CASSYSKGALYGYTF
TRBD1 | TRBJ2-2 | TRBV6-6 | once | TGTGCCAGCAGTCTCAGGGGGTCGGAGCTGTTTTTT | CASSLRGSELFF
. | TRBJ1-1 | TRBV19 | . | . | CASSWLVRRTLKLSLDTEAFF
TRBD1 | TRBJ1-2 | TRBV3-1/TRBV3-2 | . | TGTGCCAGCAGGGACCGGGACAGGGGTGACGGCTACACCTTC | CASRDRDRGDGYTF
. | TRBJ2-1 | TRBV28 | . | TGTGCCAGCAGCCCACCACAGGGAAACAATGAGCAGTTCTTC | CASSPPQGNNEQFF
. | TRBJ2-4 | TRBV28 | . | TGTGCCAGCAGGCGACAGCGCCCGATAAACATTCAGTACTTC | CASRRQRPINIQYF
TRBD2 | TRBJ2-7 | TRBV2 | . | TGTGCCAGCAGTGGGCTAGCGGGGTTCTACGAGCAGTACTTC | CASSGLAGFYEQYF
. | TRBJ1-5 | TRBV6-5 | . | TGTGCCAGCGGGGGAGGGGATCAGCCCCAGCATTTT | CASGGGDQPQHF
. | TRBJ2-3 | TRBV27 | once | TGTGCCAGCAGTTTAAGGGGCCTATTGGGCACAGATACGCAGTATTTT | CASSLRGLLGTDTQYF
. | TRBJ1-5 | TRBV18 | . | TGTGCCAGCTCACCTTGGAGGGCGGAGAAGCCCCAGCATTTT | CASSPWRAEKPQHF
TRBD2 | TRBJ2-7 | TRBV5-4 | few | TGTGCCAGCAGCTCCCGGGGCGGGGGTAACTCCTACGAGCAGTACTTC | CASSSRGGGNSYEQYF
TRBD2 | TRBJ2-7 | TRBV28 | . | TGTGCCAGCAGTTTGCGGACTAGCGGGGGGCCCTCAAGCTCCTACGAGCAGTACTTC | CASSLRTSGGPSSSYEQYF
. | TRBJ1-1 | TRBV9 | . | TGTGCCAGCAGCTTACCGGGTACTGAAGCTTTCTTT | CASSLPGTEAFF
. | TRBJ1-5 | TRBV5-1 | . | TGCGCCAGCAGCCGTCATGGGGGGGATAGCAATCAGCCCCAGCATTTT | CASSRHGGDSNQPQHF
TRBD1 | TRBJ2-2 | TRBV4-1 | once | TGCGCCAGCAGCCAAGTCCAGGGGGACACCGGGGAGCTGTTTTTT | CASSQVQGDTGELFF
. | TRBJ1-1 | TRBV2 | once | TGTGCCAGCAGCTTCGACAGAAGGGTTGAAGCTTTCTTT | CASSFDRRVEAFF
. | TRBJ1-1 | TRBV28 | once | TGTGCCAGCCCGAAGCAGGGGAACACTGAAGCTTTCTTT | CASPKQGNTEAFF
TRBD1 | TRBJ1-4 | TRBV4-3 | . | TGCGCCAGCAGCCAAAGTTTCCAGGGGGCAACTAATGAAAAACTGTTTTTT | CASSQSFQGATNEKLFF
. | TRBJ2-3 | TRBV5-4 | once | TGTGCCAGCAGCTTGGTTTCGGTTAGCACAGATACGCAGTATTTT | CASSLVSVSTDTQYF
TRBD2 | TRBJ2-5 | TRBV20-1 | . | TGCAGTGCTAGTCTCGGGACTAGCGGGGGGGCAAGGACCCAGTACTTC | CSASLGTSGGARTQYF
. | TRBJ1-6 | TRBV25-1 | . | TGTGCCAGCAGTGCACTACAGGGATATTCACCCCTCCACTTT | CASSALQGYSPLHF
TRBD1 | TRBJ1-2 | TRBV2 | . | TGTGCCAGCAGTGACACGTGGGACAGGGACTATGGCTACACCTTC | CASSDTWDRDYGYTF